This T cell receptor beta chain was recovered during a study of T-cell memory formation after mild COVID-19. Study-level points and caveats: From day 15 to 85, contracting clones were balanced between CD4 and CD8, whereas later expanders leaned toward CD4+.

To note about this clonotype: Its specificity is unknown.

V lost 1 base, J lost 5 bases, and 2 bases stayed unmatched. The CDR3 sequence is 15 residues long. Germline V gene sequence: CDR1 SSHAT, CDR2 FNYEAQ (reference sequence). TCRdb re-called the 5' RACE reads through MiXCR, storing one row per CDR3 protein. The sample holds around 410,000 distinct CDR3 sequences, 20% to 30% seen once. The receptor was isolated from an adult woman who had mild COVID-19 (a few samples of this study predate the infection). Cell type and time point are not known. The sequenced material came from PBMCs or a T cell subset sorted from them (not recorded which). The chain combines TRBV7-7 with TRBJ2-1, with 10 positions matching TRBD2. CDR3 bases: TGTGCCAGCAGCTTAGGTAGCGGGGGGAACAATGAGCAGTTCTTC. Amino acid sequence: CASSLGSGGNNEQFF.